Shown below are 28 T cell receptor beta chains from a single sample sequenced in a study of blood T cell repertoires in COVID-19. Profiling relied on immunoSEQ multiplex PCR, and the TCRdb table lists in-frame clones only, not all of them. Here the sample spans some 150,000 clones, about 85% being singletons. Sequenced material: peripheral blood. The receptors stem from a woman older than 75 in a cohort sampled during active or convalescent COVID-19.

The chain employs TRBV30 and TRBJ2-7; the D gene is possibly TRBD1 (6 bases). The V and J ends lost 1 base and 7 bases respectively, with 14 bases between them. This CDR3 region has 13 residues. Germline V gives CDR1 GTSNPN, CDR2 SVGIG (reference sequence). In nucleotides, the CDR3 is TGTGCCTGGAGTGGACAGGCTTTGGGGGAGCAGTACTTC. It encodes CAWSGQALGEQYF.

This chain links TRBV6-5 with TRBJ1-1; D not certain. CDR1 MNHEY and CDR2 SVGAGI come from the germline V gene. This CDR3 spans 15 amino acids. V gave up 0 bases and J gave up 4 bases, with 12 bases separating them. This CDR3 reads CASSYSSGRGTEAFF. CDR3 nucleotides: TGTGCCAGCAGTTACTCATCTGGCAGAGGCACTGAAGCTTTCTTT.

The chain links TRBV13 to TRBJ1-2, with 7 bases matching TRBD1. This CDR3 has 18 amino acids. Trimming took 5 bases from V and 2 from J; bases not matched to a gene: 17. Per germline, CDR1 PRHDT and CDR2 FYEKMQ (reference sequence). CDR3 nucleotide sequence: TGTGCCAGCAGCCTCTTGCCGCTAGACAGGGAGGCGAACTATGGCTACACCTTC. As protein: CASSLLPLDREANYGYTF.

There are many counts of this clone. This chain uses TRBV7-6 with TRBJ1-3; D ambiguous. In germline, CDR1 is SGHVS, CDR2 FNYEAQ. The V end lost 5 bases, the J end lost 4 bases, and 12 bases lay between the germline ends. CDR3 length: 14 residues. CDR3 residues: CASSRLGRGNTIYF. DNA of the CDR3: TGTGCCAGCAGCCGACTGGGTAGAGGAAACACCATATATTTT.

V and J are TRBV21-1 and TRBJ2-7; the D segment call TRBD2 is taken from the table without a DNA check. TRBV21-1 is given as a pseudogene. The CDR3 totals 19 residues. The CDR3 protein is CASSKRSGLAGVGLYEQYV. CDR3 DNA: TGTGCCAGCAGCAAACGGTCGGGACTAGCGGGAGTAGGATTATACGAGCAGTACGTC.

This sequence joins TRBV6-6 and TRBJ1-1; 8 nucleotides agree with TRBD1. V was pared by 11 bases and J by 1 base, with 12 bases of the junction left unmatched. The CDR3 runs to 15 residues. CDR1 and CDR2 from the germline V gene are MNHNY and SVGAGI (reference sequence). CDR3 DNA: TGTGCCCACCAGGGGGCGGCCTCAAGGAACACTGAAGCTTTCTTT. Translated, it gives CAHQGAASRNTEAFF.

This chain uses TRBV14 with TRBJ1-2, with D unresolved. The CDR3 has 15 residues. The V end was cut by 3 bases, the J end by 4 bases, with 15 bases between. The V gene's germline CDR1 is SGHDN and CDR2 FVKESK. The DNA for the CDR3 is TGTGCCAGCAGCCATTCCCCAGGAACCTCCTATGGCTACACCTTC. Translated: CASSHSPGTSYGYTF.

The rearrangement links TRBV5-4 to TRBJ2-3; the match to TRBD2 covers 10 bases. CDR1 and CDR2 from the germline V gene are SGHNT and YYREEE (reference sequence). The CDR3 length is 14 residues. Trimming took 5 bases from V and 6 from J; bases not matched to a gene: 6. In DNA form, the CDR3 reads TGTGCCAGCAGAACCGGGACTAGCGACGATACGCAGTATTTT. Translating gives CASRTGTSDDTQYF.

V usage is TRBV27 and J usage is TRBJ1-2; D remains unclear. Trimming removed 3 bases at V and 6 bases at J, with 11 bases between. CDR1 and CDR2 (germline): MNHEY, SMNVEV (reference sequence). The CDR3 spans 13 residues. CDR3 amino acids: CASSFLYSDGYTF. CDR3 nucleotide sequence: TGTGCCAGCAGTTTCCTCTACTCGGATGGCTACACCTTC.

J is TRBJ1-5 and V is TRBV9; 8 bases are shared with TRBD1. The length of the CDR3 is 16 residues. Germline V gene sequence: CDR1 SGDLS, CDR2 YYNGEE. Trimming cost V 4 bases and J 0 bases; bases outside gene matches: 6. CDR3 nucleotide sequence: TGTGCCAGCAGCTCAGGGGGCTCCTCTAGCAATCAGCCCCAGCATTTT. Its protein is CASSSGGSSSNQPQHF.

The rearrangement uses TRBV6-2 or TRBV6-3 and TRBJ2-7; 12 positions match TRBD2. Germline CDR1 reads MNHEY; CDR2 reads SVGEGT. V was pared by 2 bases and J by 3 bases, with 5 bases of the junction left unmatched. This CDR3 region has 16 residues. The CDR3 sequence is CASSYPELAGGYEQYF. For the CDR3, the DNA is TGTGCCAGCAGTTACCCGGAACTAGCGGGGGGCTACGAGCAGTACTTC.

The J gene is TRBJ1-6, the V gene TRBV2, with a tentative D call TRBD1 (5 bases). Trimming removed 11 bases at V and 8 bases at J, with 16 bases between. This CDR3 comprises 13 residues. Germline CDR1 reads SNHLY; CDR2 reads FYNNEI. The DNA for the CDR3 is TGTGCCGACAGCAGGGAGGGCGATTCACCCCTCCACTTT. Protein product: CADSREGDSPLHF. The whole variable domain, filled in from reference TRBV2 and TRBJ1-6, reads EPEVTQTPSHQVTQMGQEVILRCVPISNHLYFYWYRQILGQKVEFLVSFYNNEISEKSEIFDDQFSVERPDGSNFTLKIRSTKLEDSAMYFCADSREGDSPLHFGNGTRLTVT.

The CDR3 loop reads CASSFRSTGYNEQFF. The CDR3 DNA is TGTGCCAGCAGCTTCCGGTCCACCGGCTACAATGAGCAGTTCTTC. The chain combines TRBV11-3 with TRBJ2-1; D uncertain. In germline, CDR1 is SGHNT, CDR2 YENEEA. V gave up 3 bases and J gave up 3 bases, with 12 bases separating them. CDR3 size: 15 residues.

The J gene is TRBJ1-2, the V gene TRBV5-1, with 10 bases matching TRBD1. Losses at the gene ends were 4 bases for V and 1 base for J; bases not matched to a gene: 4. CDR3 length: 15 amino acids. Germline CDR1 reads SGHRS; CDR2 reads YFSETQ. The CDR3 loop reads CASSAWDRGNYGYTF. The DNA of the CDR3 is TGCGCCAGCAGCGCATGGGACAGGGGTAACTATGGCTACACCTTC.

This chain links TRBV6-2 or TRBV6-3 with TRBJ2-5; the D is unclear. Trimming removed 6 bases at V and 2 bases at J, with 4 bases between. The CDR3 consists of 11 residues. Germline CDR1 reads MNHEY; CDR2 reads SVGEGT. Here the CDR3 DNA reads TGTGCCAGCAGCTTACAAGAGACCCAGTACTTC. Protein sequence: CASSLQETQYF.

The chain recombines TRBV29-1 with TRBJ1-3, with TRBD1 matching 9 bases. Germline V gene data show CDR1 as SQVTM and CDR2 as ANQGSEA. The junction had 7 bases not matched to a gene; V was cut back by 6 bases and J by 4 bases. This CDR3 spans 14 amino acids. The CDR3 nucleotides are TGCAGCGTAACCGGGACAGGGTTAGGAAACACCATATATTTT. Protein product: CSVTGTGLGNTIYF.

J is TRBJ1-5 and V is TRBV7-2; D remains unclear. V shed 5 bases and J shed 2 bases, with 13 bases lying between them. The CDR3 totals 15 residues. Germline CDR1 reads SGHTA; CDR2 reads FQGNSA. CDR3 amino acids: CASSLFTRGNQPQHF. The CDR3 nucleotides read TGTGCCAGCAGCCTCTTCACTAGGGGCAATCAGCCCCAGCATTTT. Combining the CDR3 with reference TRBV7-2 and TRBJ1-5 gives the whole variable domain GAGVSQSPSNKVTEKGKDVELRCDPISGHTALYWYRQSLGQGLEFLIYFQGNSAPDKSGLPSDRFSAERTGGSVSTLTIQRTQQEDSAVYLCASSLFTRGNQPQHFGDGTRLSIL.

The chain recombines TRBV23-1 with TRBJ1-4, with TRBD1 as a possible D gene (5 bases). TRBV23-1 is an ORF for which the function is uncertain. V was clipped by 9 bases and J by 3 bases, with 20 bases between them. The CDR3 loop spans 16 amino acids. CDR3 in amino acids: CASSPGGGGANEKLFF. CDR3 bases: TGCGCCAGTTCCCCCGGGGGGGGAGGTGCTAATGAAAAACTGTTTTTT.

J is TRBJ1-2 and V is TRBV29-1; 10 bases align to TRBD1. J lost 8 bases, V lost 6 bases, and 6 bases had no gene match. CDR1 SQVTM and CDR2 ANQGSEA come from the germline V gene. The CDR3 extends over 12 amino acids. Here the CDR3 DNA reads TGCAGCGTGAGGCGGACAGGGGGAGGCTACACCTTC. Its translation: CSVRRTGGGYTF.

The chain has TRBV5-4 and TRBJ1-2; 7 bases are shared with TRBD1. V was pared by 4 bases and J by 2 bases, with 2 bases of the junction left unmatched. CDR3 length: 13 amino acids. Germline-derived CDR1 and CDR2 are SGHNT and YYREEE (reference sequence). CDR3 nucleotide sequence: TGTGCCAGCAGCCCGGACAGGAACTATGGCTACACCTTC. This sequence encodes CASSPDRNYGYTF.

The chain has TRBV19 and TRBJ1-1, with D unclear. From germline, CDR1 is LNHDA and CDR2 SQIVND (reference sequence). This CDR3 is built from 15 residues. The germline V and J ends were trimmed by 3 bases and 0 bases, with 11 bases remaining between them. The CDR3 loop reads CASSIDSGMNTEAFF. CDR3 bases: TGTGCCAGTAGTATCGACTCCGGCATGAACACTGAAGCTTTCTTT.

This chain uses TRBV30 with TRBJ2-7; 7 nucleotides line up with TRBD2. The ends lost 2 bases at V and 2 bases at J; junction bases unmatched: 9. CDR3 length: 15 residues. Germline loops: CDR1 GTSNPN, CDR2 SVGIG (reference sequence). Written as DNA, the CDR3 is TGTGCCTGGAGTTATTCCGACGGGGGGACCTACGAGCAGTACTTC. Amino acid sequence: CAWSYSDGGTYEQYF. The entire variable domain, with the rest obtained from reference TRBV30 and TRBJ2-7, is as follows: SQTIHQWPATLVQPVGSPLSLECTVEGTSNPNLYWYRQAAGRGLQLLFYSVGIGQISSEVPQNLSASRPQDRQFILSSKKLLLSDSGFYLCAWSYSDGGTYEQYFGPGTRLTVT.

The J gene is TRBJ2-1, the V gene TRBV5-1, with 8 bases matching TRBD2. The J segment lost 3 bases and the V segment lost 1 base, leaving 3 bases of the junction unmatched. The CDR3 extends over 15 amino acids. In germline, CDR1 is SGHRS, CDR2 YFSETQ. The CDR3 sequence is CASSLMAGGYNEQFF. Here the CDR3 DNA reads TGCGCCAGCAGCTTGATGGCGGGGGGCTACAATGAGCAGTTCTTC. The variable domain in full, completed from reference TRBV5-1 and TRBJ2-1, reads KAGVTQTPRYLIKTRGQQVTLSCSPISGHRSVSWYQQTPGQGLQFLFEYFSETQRNKGNFPGRFSGRQFSNSRSEMNVSTLELGDSALYLCASSLMAGGYNEQFFGPGTRLTVL.

The chain combines TRBV25-1 with TRBJ1-2; 7 bases are shared with TRBD1. V shed 8 bases and J 5 bases; nucleotides not matched to a gene: 8. CDR3 length: 13 residues. The germline V gene encodes CDR1 MGHDK and CDR2 SYGVNS. The CDR3 region is CASSDPDRYGYTF. The CDR3, as DNA: TGTGCCAGCTCTGACCCGGACAGGTATGGCTACACCTTC.

The chain links TRBV5-1 to TRBJ2-3; 9 nucleotides line up with TRBD2. Germline V CDR1 and CDR2: SGHRS, YFSETQ. The CDR3 runs to 17 residues. Trimming cost V 5 bases and J 4 bases; bases outside gene matches: 14. CDR3 amino acids: CASSDLWSGGIADTQYF. CDR3 nucleotides: TGCGCCAGCAGTGACCTTTGGAGCGGGGGGATCGCAGATACGCAGTATTTT. Supplemented by reference TRBV5-1 and TRBJ2-3, the full variable domain reads KAGVTQTPRYLIKTRGQQVTLSCSPISGHRSVSWYQQTPGQGLQFLFEYFSETQRNKGNFPGRFSGRQFSNSRSEMNVSTLELGDSALYLCASSDLWSGGIADTQYFGPGTRLTVL.

This clone turned up a few times. Other DNA sequences in this sample translate to the same CDR3. The CDR3 DNA reads TGTGCCAGCAGTTACGGGGACAGGGGGTATGAGCAGTTCTTC. Translation: CASSYGDRGYEQFF. The chain joins TRBV6-5 to TRBJ2-1; 11 nucleotides match TRBD1. The germline V gene has CDR1 MNHEY and CDR2 SVGAGI. This CDR3 has 14 residues. V lost 2 bases, J lost 8 bases, and 2 bases stayed unmatched.

This chain joins TRBV24-1 and TRBJ2-1, with 7 bases that match TRBD1. J lost 5 bases, V lost 3 bases, and 12 bases had no gene match. CDR1 and CDR2 from the germline V gene are KGHDR and SFDVKD. The CDR3 loop spans 17 amino acids. The CDR3 DNA sequence: TGTGCCACCAGTGATCCCCCGGGTGAGGGGGCGAACAATGAGCAGTTCTTC. This translates into CATSDPPGEGANNEQFF.

This clone was recorded once. The CDR3 is CASSYTLAGTEQFF. CDR3 DNA sequence: TGTGCCAGCAGTTACACGCTAGCGGGCACTGAGCAGTTCTTC. The chain links TRBV6-2 or TRBV6-3 to TRBJ2-1; TRBD2 agrees at 8 bases. Germline assignment: CDR1 MNHEY and CDR2 SVGEGT. The CDR3 length is 14 residues. With V trimmed by 2 bases and J by 9 bases, 6 bases remained unmatched.